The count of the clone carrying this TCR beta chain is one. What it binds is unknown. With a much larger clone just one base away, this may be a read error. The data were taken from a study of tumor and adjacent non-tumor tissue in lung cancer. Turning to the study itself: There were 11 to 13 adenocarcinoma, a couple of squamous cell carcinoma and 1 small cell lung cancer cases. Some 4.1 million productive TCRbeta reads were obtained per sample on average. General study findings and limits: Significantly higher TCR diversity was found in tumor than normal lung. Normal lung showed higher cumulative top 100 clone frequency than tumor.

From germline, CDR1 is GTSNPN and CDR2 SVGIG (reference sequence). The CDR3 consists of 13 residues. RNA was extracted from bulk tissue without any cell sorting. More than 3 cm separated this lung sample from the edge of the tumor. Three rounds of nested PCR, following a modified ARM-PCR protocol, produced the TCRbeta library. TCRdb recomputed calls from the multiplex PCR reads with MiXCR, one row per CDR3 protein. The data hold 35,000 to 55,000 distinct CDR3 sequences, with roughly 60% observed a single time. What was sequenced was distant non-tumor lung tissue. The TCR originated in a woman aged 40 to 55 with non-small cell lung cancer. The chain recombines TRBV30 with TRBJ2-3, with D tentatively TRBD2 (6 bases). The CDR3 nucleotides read TGTGCCTGGAGTGCGCGGGGCCCAGATAGGCAGTATTTT. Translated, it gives CAWSARGPDRQYF.